The source of this TCR beta chain is a study of lung T cells in sarcoidosis with Löfgren's syndrome. Study background: Bronchoalveolar lavage fluid in sarcoidosis accumulates CD4+ T cells.

TCRdb reanalysed the reads using MiXCR and keeps one entry per CDR3 protein. This repertoire shows about 2,000 distinct CDR3 sequences, roughly 20% found once; its top ten account for less than 30%. This clonotype is labeled medium-sized. This receptor was taken from a human donor with sarcoidosis (Löfgren's syndrome or another form), or a control subject (not recorded which). Sequenced material: CD4+ T cells from bronchoalveolar lavage.

The CDR3 sequence is CASSQNTGATEAFF. In DNA form, the CDR3 reads TGTGCCAGCAGTCAGAATACAGGCGCCACTGAAGCTTTCTTT. The gene calls are TRBV2 and TRBJ1-1; a possible D gene is TRBD1 (5 bases). Trimming removed 5 bases from V and 4 bases from J, with 14 bases in between. This CDR3 has 14 amino acids. Germline V gene sequence: CDR1 SNHLY, CDR2 FYNNEI.